This TCR beta chain was captured in a study of post-analysis software for immune sequencing data. This clonotype was detected only a few times. The target antigen is unknown. The CDR3 covers 15 residues. V shed 6 bases and J shed 1 base, with 14 bases lying between them. Overall study findings and caveats: Controls had lower frequencies than patients of about 5 TRBV segments, which included TRBV5-6, TRBV5-1 and TRBV20-1. Those with multiple sclerosis, the patient group, showed significantly lower normalized Chao1 diversity than controls.

Included in the TCR beta cDNA libraries were unique molecular identifiers. TCRdb recomputed calls from the PCR reads with MiXCR, one row per CDR3 protein. The table lists a few hundred thousand distinct CDR3 sequences, less than 40% of them singletons. The receptor was isolated from a girl between 10 and 17 years old with multiple sclerosis. The chain is built from TRBV12-3 or TRBV12-4 and TRBJ2-3; the D is unclear. The sequencing sample was made of blood. CDR3 residues: CASRPLSTGTDTQYF. The CDR3 DNA reads TGTGCCAGCAGGCCTCTCTCCACGGGCACAGATACGCAGTATTTT.